The 31 T cell receptor beta chains in this list originate from one sample, sequenced in a study of blood T cell repertoires in COVID-19. The protocol was immunoSEQ multiplex PCR, while the TCRdb copy is restricted to in-frame clones and leaves out a portion. Among 250,000 to 300,000 clones, approximately 85% were seen once, and the ten largest hold 4% to 6%. Sequencing was done on a sample of peripheral blood. These receptor sequences come from a man over 45 with active or convalescent COVID-19.

This chain links TRBV4-3 with TRBJ2-3, with a weak D call TRBD1 (5 bases). CDR1 LGHNA and CDR2 YSLEER come from the germline V gene. V shed 0 bases and J shed 6 bases, with 10 bases lying between them. CDR3 size: 14 residues. The chain's CDR3 is CASSQDWGMDTQYF. CDR3 coding DNA: TGCGCCAGCAGCCAAGATTGGGGCATGGATACGCAGTATTTT.

The V and J genes are TRBV5-1 and TRBJ2-1, with TRBD2 matching 8 bases. The CDR3 contains 16 residues. Germline CDR1 is SGHRS and CDR2 is YFSETQ. The V segment lost 4 bases and the J segment 4 bases; nucleotides outside the gene matches: 10. This CDR3 reads CASSLSGRNWYNEQFF. The DNA for the CDR3 is TGCGCCAGCAGCCTAAGCGGGAGAAATTGGTACAATGAGCAGTTCTTC.

This clone was detected ten times or more. In DNA form, the CDR3 reads TGTGCCAGCAGTTACGAGGCAACGGGCAATCAGCCCCAGCATTTT. Amino acid sequence: CASSYEATGNQPQHF. The gene calls are TRBV6-6 and TRBJ1-5; no firm D call. This CDR3 has 15 residues. Trimming stripped 2 bases from V and 2 bases from J, with 10 bases between. Germline CDR1 and CDR2: MNHNY and SVGAGI (reference sequence).

The gene calls are TRBV5-4 and TRBJ2-6, with 10 nucleotides matching TRBD1. CDR3 length: 16 amino acids. From germline, CDR1 is SGHNT and CDR2 YYREEE (reference sequence). Trimming cost V 7 bases and J 2 bases; bases outside gene matches: 6. This CDR3 reads CASAGTGAAGANVLTF. CDR3 coding DNA: TGTGCCAGCGCCGGGACAGGGGCTGCTGGGGCCAACGTCCTGACTTTC.

The V and J genes are TRBV7-2 and TRBJ1-2; D may be TRBD1 (6 bases). The CDR3 sequence is 13 residues long. The germline CDR1 and CDR2 sequences are SGHTA and FQGNSA. Trimming took 6 bases from V and 8 from J, leaving 16 bases between them. In nucleotides, the CDR3 is TGTGCCAGCAGTCCAGGGGAGCGAAGGGGCTACACCTTC. Translated: CASSPGERRGYTF.

V gene TRBV30 combines with J gene TRBJ1-2; a weak D match, TRBD1 (6 bases). Trimming stripped 2 bases from V and 6 bases from J, with 13 bases between. Germline V gene data show CDR1 as GTSNPN and CDR2 as SVGIG (reference sequence). This CDR3 spans 13 amino acids. The CDR3 region is CAWSSSGVDGYTF. In DNA form, the CDR3 reads TGTGCCTGGAGTTCATCAGGGGTGGATGGCTACACCTTC.

The V call is TRBV30, the J call TRBJ1-2; D might be TRBD1 (6 bases). Germline V CDR1 and CDR2: GTSNPN, SVGIG (reference sequence). CDR3 size: 12 residues. V dropped 3 bases and J dropped 5 bases, with 10 bases sitting between them. Written as DNA, the CDR3 is TGTGCCTGGAGGGCCGGACAGTATGGCTACACCTTC. Amino acids: CAWRAGQYGYTF.

The V and J genes are TRBV9 and TRBJ1-5, with TRBD1 matching 9 bases. The trim removed 4 bases at V and 7 bases at J, leaving 9 bases unmatched. The CDR3 loop spans 15 amino acids. Per germline, CDR1 SGDLS and CDR2 YYNGEE. DNA of the CDR3: TGTGCCAGCAGCAGAACAGGGGGCGCGGGGCAGCCCCAGCATTTT. Translation: CASSRTGGAGQPQHF.

The chain is built from TRBV27 and TRBJ1-4; possible D gene TRBD1, 6 bases. V was cut by 3 bases and J by 7 bases, with 12 bases left in between. This CDR3 spans 14 amino acids. Germline CDR1 and CDR2: MNHEY and SMNVEV (reference sequence). In nucleotides, the CDR3 is TGTGCCAGCAGTTTTTCCGGGACAACTGAAAAACTGTTTTTT. As protein: CASSFSGTTEKLFF.

The chain combines TRBV30 with TRBJ1-3, with D tentatively TRBD1 (5 bases). Germline V gives CDR1 GTSNPN, CDR2 SVGIG (reference sequence). CDR3 size: 13 residues. The germline V and J ends were trimmed by 4 bases and 2 bases, with 9 bases remaining between them. The CDR3 region has the DNA TGTGCCTGGAAGATAGGGGCTGGAAACACCATATATTTT. Residues: CAWKIGAGNTIYF.

This clone was picked up a small number of times. This chain uses TRBV6-2 or TRBV6-3 with TRBJ2-6; D not resolved. Trimming removed 5 bases from V and 1 base from J, with 15 bases in between. This CDR3 region has 17 residues. Germline V gives CDR1 MNHEY, CDR2 SVGEGT. Written as DNA, the CDR3 is TGTGCCAGCAGTCCGCGACGGGTCCAGTCTGGGGCCAACGTCCTGACTTTC. Its translation: CASSPRRVQSGANVLTF.

The chain employs TRBV5-4 and TRBJ2-4, with D possibly TRBD2 on 5 matching bases. The CDR3 has 12 amino acids. V was cut by 4 bases and J by 12 bases, with 14 bases left in between. Germline V gene lookup returns CDR1 SGHNT and CDR2 YYREEE (reference sequence). The CDR3 DNA sequence: TGTGCCAGCAGCCTCGACCGGGAAAATCAGTACTTC. As protein: CASSLDRENQYF.

The chain joins TRBV3-1 (or the pseudogene TRBV3-2) to TRBJ2-7, with D tentatively TRBD1 (5 bases). The CDR3 contains 13 residues. V lost 4 bases to trimming and J lost 6 bases, with 13 bases between them. Germline CDR1 is LGHDT and CDR2 is YNNKEL (reference sequence). CDR3 residues: CASSLQGPSEQYF. The CDR3 nucleotides read TGTGCCAGCAGCCTTCAGGGCCCTAGCGAGCAGTACTTC.

This chain links TRBV18 with TRBJ2-1, with 14 bases aligning to TRBD2. CDR3 length: 17 residues. Trimming took 3 bases from V and 8 from J; bases not matched to a gene: 9. Germline CDR1 and CDR2: KGHSH and LQKENI. The CDR3, as DNA: TGTGCCAGCTCACCGCGTCCGGGACTAGCGGGAGAGGATGAGCAGTTCTTC. Its translation is CASSPRPGLAGEDEQFF.

The chain links TRBV5-6 to TRBJ1-5; no reliable D call. The CDR3 length is 13 residues. Per germline, CDR1 SGHDT and CDR2 YYEEEE. The V end was cut by 3 bases, the J end by 3 bases, with 7 bases between. The CDR3 here is CASSYDNNQPQHF. The CDR3 DNA reads as TGTGCCAGCAGCTACGACAACAATCAGCCCCAGCATTTT.

A word on this clone: The same CDR3 arises from other DNA sequences in this sample as well. The rearrangement joins TRBV5-1 to TRBJ1-1; D gene ambiguous. V was cut by 0 bases and J by 2 bases, with 8 bases left in between. The CDR3 has 14 residues. Germline V lookup: CDR1 SGHRS, CDR2 YFSETQ. CDR3 amino acids: CASSLERGNTEAFF. CDR3 bases: TGCGCCAGCAGCTTGGAGCGGGGTAACACTGAAGCTTTCTTT.

This chain joins TRBV7-2 and TRBJ2-2; weak D call: TRBD2 (6 bases). CDR1 and CDR2 from the germline V gene are SGHTA and FQGNSA. The CDR3 runs to 17 residues. Between the trimmed V and J ends, which lost 2 bases and 6 bases, there was a span of 19 bases. As DNA, the CDR3 is TGTGCCAGCAGCTTAACGGTGCAGGCCAGGAGGGCCGGGGAGCTGTTTTTT. Protein product: CASSLTVQARRAGELFF.

J is TRBJ2-1 and V is TRBV6-5, with a weak D call TRBD2 (5 bases). V gave up 7 bases and J gave up 8 bases, with 21 bases separating them. CDR3 length: 15 amino acids. From germline, CDR1 is MNHEY and CDR2 SVGAGI. CDR3 coding DNA: TGTGCCAGCACAGAGAGGACGGGAACTTCTTATGAGCAGTTCTTC. It translates to CASTERTGTSYEQFF.

This clone was seen a handful of times. V usage is TRBV27 and J usage is TRBJ1-2; D remains ambiguous. Germline CDR1 MNHEY, CDR2 SMNVEV (reference sequence). With 4 bases removed from V and 1 base from J, the gap between germline ends came to 16 bases. The length of the CDR3 is 16 residues. DNA of the CDR3: TGTGCCAGCAGTTCGTATTTAAGCGGATTTAACTATGGCTACACCTTC. Translated, it gives CASSSYLSGFNYGYTF.

This chain connects TRBV28 to TRBJ1-5; D is unclear. V was cut by 4 bases and J by 5 bases, with 3 bases left in between. The CDR3 is 11 residues long. Germline CDR1 is MDHEN and CDR2 is SYDVKM. Here the CDR3 reads CASSSYQPQHF. CDR3 DNA: TGTGCCAGCAGTTCGTATCAGCCCCAGCATTTT.

The V gene is TRBV7-2, the J gene TRBJ2-7, with 7 bases identical to TRBD2. Germline V gene lookup returns CDR1 SGHTA and CDR2 FQGNSA. The CDR3 runs to 14 residues. Germline trimming cut 5 bases from V and 2 bases from J; bases unmatched to any gene: 6. The CDR3: CASSQLAATYEQYF. Here the CDR3 DNA reads TGTGCCAGCAGCCAGCTAGCGGCAACCTACGAGCAGTACTTC.

The chain carries TRBV4-1 and TRBJ2-1, with 8 bases identical to TRBD1. V lost 4 bases and J lost 6; bases outside the gene matches: 17. The CDR3 covers 18 residues. Germline V gene data show CDR1 as MGHRA and CDR2 as YSYEKL. The CDR3 loop reads CASSRTPSTGARGNEQFF. DNA for the CDR3: TGCGCCAGCAGCCGCACCCCCTCGACAGGGGCCCGGGGCAATGAGCAGTTCTTC.

This chain connects TRBV7-2 to TRBJ2-3, with 8 bases that match TRBD2. This CDR3 is built from 13 residues. Germline CDR1 and CDR2: SGHTA and FQGNSA. J lost 4 bases, V lost 8 bases, and 5 bases had no gene match. The CDR3 spells CASGGRQADTQYF. DNA for the CDR3: TGTGCCAGCGGCGGGAGGCAAGCAGATACGCAGTATTTT.

The chain couples TRBV6-5 to TRBJ2-1, with 10 bases that match TRBD1. This CDR3 has 14 amino acids. The germline CDR1 and CDR2 sequences are MNHEY and SVGAGI. V was pared by 8 bases and J by 9 bases, with 10 bases of the junction left unmatched. CDR3 region: CASLRTGGSGEQFF. As DNA, the CDR3 is TGTGCCAGCCTGCGGACAGGGGGTTCGGGTGAGCAGTTCTTC.

This clone was seen a handful of times. The chain employs TRBV5-1 and TRBJ1-3; D may be TRBD1 (6 bases). The germline V gene has CDR1 SGHRS and CDR2 YFSETQ. Trimming stripped 2 bases from V and 1 base from J, with 10 bases between. The CDR3 is 15 amino acids. CDR3 protein: CASSLTTGSGNTIYF. The CDR3 nucleotides read TGCGCCAGCAGCTTAACCACAGGGTCTGGAAACACCATATATTTT.

This clone was seen a few times. The V gene is TRBV5-6, the J gene TRBJ1-2, with 10 bases identical to TRBD1. The CDR3 loop spans 15 amino acids. Trimming took 4 bases from V and 4 from J; bases not matched to a gene: 7. The germline V gene encodes CDR1 SGHDT and CDR2 YYEEEE. CDR3: CASSPPGQGSYGYTF. As DNA, the CDR3 is TGTGCCAGCAGCCCCCCGGGACAGGGGTCCTATGGCTACACCTTC.

This rearrangement joins TRBV5-5 to TRBJ2-2, with 10 bases identical to TRBD1. The J segment lost 4 bases and the V segment lost 4 bases, leaving 7 bases of the junction unmatched. From germline, CDR1 is SGHKS and CDR2 YYEKEE (reference sequence). The CDR3 extends over 16 amino acids. For the CDR3, the DNA is TGTGCCAGCAGCCGCGGGACAGGGGCTGGCACCGGGGAGCTGTTTTTT. This gives the protein CASSRGTGAGTGELFF.

The chain has TRBV4-1 and TRBJ2-1; 8 nucleotides agree with TRBD1. CDR1 is MGHRA, CDR2 YSYEKL, per germline. V was clipped by 1 base and J by 0 bases; unmatched bases: 8. The CDR3 length is 18 residues. The CDR3 is CASSQVQGAGSSYNEQFF. The CDR3, as DNA: TGCGCCAGCAGCCAAGTTCAGGGGGCGGGAAGCTCCTACAATGAGCAGTTCTTC.

The J gene is TRBJ2-1, the V gene TRBV7-2, with unresolved D. Trimming stripped 1 base from V and 4 bases from J, with 8 bases between. CDR3 length: 14 amino acids. The V gene's germline CDR1 is SGHTA and CDR2 FQGNSA. CDR3 sequence reads: CASSLGAEYNEQFF. CDR3 DNA: TGTGCCAGCAGCTTAGGTGCGGAGTACAATGAGCAGTTCTTC. The variable domain in full, with the rest retrieved from reference TRBV7-2 and TRBJ2-1, is GAGVSQSPSNKVTEKGKDVELRCDPISGHTALYWYRQSLGQGLEFLIYFQGNSAPDKSGLPSDRFSAERTGGSVSTLTIQRTQQEDSAVYLCASSLGAEYNEQFFGPGTRLTVL.

The chain joins TRBV3-1 (or the pseudogene TRBV3-2) to TRBJ2-1, with D unresolved. CDR3 length: 13 amino acids. The V end was cut by 0 bases, the J end by 5 bases, with 5 bases between. Germline CDR1 and CDR2: LGHDT and YNNKEL (reference sequence). The CDR3 sequence: CASSQDLNNEQFF. CDR3 nucleotide sequence: TGTGCCAGCAGCCAAGATCTAAACAATGAGCAGTTCTTC.

The chain uses TRBV19 and TRBJ1-5; 8 bases line up with TRBD1. With 3 bases clipped from V and 3 bases from J, the junction kept 4 bases outside the gene matches. CDR1 is LNHDA and CDR2 is SQIVND in the germline V gene (reference sequence). CDR3 length equals 15 residues. The chain's CDR3 is CASSMTGAFNQPQHF. The CDR3, as DNA: TGTGCCAGTAGTATGACAGGGGCTTTCAATCAGCCCCAGCATTTT.